The 17 T cell receptor beta chains below all came from one sample that was sequenced in a study of lymphopenia after photon versus proton radiotherapy (dated by TCRdb to between 2018 and 2020). Library method: the immunoSEQ multiplex PCR assay. The table comes from immuneACCESS by way of TCRdb, which keeps in-frame sequences with V and J called. Part of the clones is missing from these tables; in studies checked, under half for an unresolved V gene and the rest for unknown reasons. Here the sample has tens of thousands of clones; around 83% occur a single time. Approximately 10% of the sample goes to the ten largest clones. Sequencing used peripheral blood, obtained from a patient treated with proton-based radiotherapy. These receptors originate from a woman between 65 and 79 years old with pancreatic cancer. Some clones in this sample may be carry-over from other donors' samples.

The chain links TRBV28 to TRBJ2-3; D is possibly TRBD2 (6 bases). CDR1 MDHEN and CDR2 SYDVKM come from the germline V gene. The CDR3 length is 17 residues. V gave up 2 bases and J gave up 2 bases, with 17 bases separating them. The CDR3 reads CASSLPREWGDTDTQYF. The CDR3 DNA sequence: TGTGCCAGCAGTTTACCGCGAGAATGGGGGGACACAGATACGCAGTATTTT.

The chain joins TRBV27 to TRBJ1-5, with D maybe TRBD1 (5 bases). The CDR3 loop spans 17 amino acids. Germline V gene lookup returns CDR1 MNHEY and CDR2 SMNVEV (reference sequence). With 6 bases removed from V and 5 bases from J, the gap between germline ends came to 23 bases. The DNA for the CDR3 is TGTGCCAGCAGCCCCTCGGGGCAGGCTATTTATCATCAGCCCCAGCATTTT. It is translated as CASSPSGQAIYHQPQHF.

CDR3 sequence: CASSGQGPNEKLFF. CDR3 sequence (DNA): TGTGCCAGCAGCGGACAGGGGCCGAATGAAAAACTGTTTTTT. The rearrangement links TRBV5-4 to TRBJ1-4; the match to TRBD1 covers 9 bases. This CDR3 contains 14 residues. Unmatched junction bases numbered 3, after V lost 4 bases and J lost 5 bases. CDR1 and CDR2 (germline): SGHNT, YYREEE (reference sequence). The whole variable domain, remainder taken from reference TRBV5-4 and TRBJ1-4, is ETGVTQSPTHLIKTRGQQVTLRCSSQSGHNTVSWYQQALGQGPQFIFQYYREEENGRGNFPPRFSGLQFPNYSSELNVNALELDDSALYLCASSGQGPNEKLFFGSGTQLSVL.

This rearrangement joins TRBV10-3 to TRBJ1-3, with D possibly matching TRBD1 (5 bases). The V gene's germline CDR1 is ENHRY and CDR2 SYGVKD. The CDR3 covers 16 residues. The V and J ends lost 6 bases and 0 bases respectively, with 15 bases between them. The CDR3 DNA reads TGTGCCATCAGCTTCGGGACGGTTAACTCTGGAAACACCATATATTTT. Residues: CAISFGTVNSGNTIYF.

The V and J genes are TRBV5-4 and TRBJ2-5; 9 positions match TRBD1. CDR1 is SGHNT and CDR2 is YYREEE in the germline V gene (reference sequence). This CDR3 is 13 amino acids long. Trimming at V came to 5 bases and at J to 4 bases, leaving 3 bases not matched to a gene. In DNA form, the CDR3 reads TGTGCCAGCAGAGCGACAGGGGGAGAGACCCAGTACTTC. Amino acids: CASRATGGETQYF.

The chain has TRBV5-1 and TRBJ2-7; D call uncertain. The CDR3 contains 12 residues. Germline V gene sequence: CDR1 SGHRS, CDR2 YFSETQ. Trimming stripped 10 bases from V and 2 bases from J, with 13 bases between. CDR3: CASTDGAYEQYF. As DNA, the CDR3 is TGCGCCTCTACGGACGGAGCCTACGAGCAGTACTTC.

This clone was detected once. The chain has TRBV28 and TRBJ1-3; 12 bases match TRBD1. The CDR3 is 17 residues long. Per the germline V gene, CDR1 is MDHEN and CDR2 is SYDVKM. Trimming at V came to 5 bases and at J to 4 bases, leaving 9 bases not matched to a gene. The CDR3 loop reads CASSLPGQGAPGNTIYF. The DNA of the CDR3 is TGTGCCAGCAGTCTACCGGGACAGGGGGCGCCCGGAAACACCATATATTTT.

CDR3 nucleotides: TGTGCCAGCAGTGAATCGGGACTGTTTTATGGCTACACCTTC. Protein: CASSESGLFYGYTF. V is TRBV6-1 and J is TRBJ1-2; D perhaps matches TRBD1 (5 bases). In germline, CDR1 is MNHNS, CDR2 SASEGT. The CDR3 is made up of 14 amino acids. V was shortened by 2 bases and J by 5 bases, with 12 bases between the two germline ends.

As to this clone: At one of its ends the junction is not consistent with the germline gene, which may arise from a read error. The J gene is TRBJ2-3, the V gene TRBV7-7; D remains ambiguous. Germline values: CDR1 SSHAT, CDR2 FNYEAQ (reference sequence). This CDR3 is 14 amino acids long. The CDR3 DNA is TGTGCTAGCAGCCCGGCCCCTGGGTCGCCTACGCAGTATTTT. It specifies CASSPAPGSPTQYF.

The chain employs TRBV19 and TRBJ2-1; 8 bases line up with TRBD2. J was trimmed by 2 bases and V by 1 base; bases with no gene match: 4. This CDR3 is built from 16 residues. Germline CDR1 and CDR2: LNHDA and SQIVND (reference sequence). The CDR3 spells CASSIGSSGTYNEQFF. CDR3 DNA sequence: TGTGCCAGTAGTATAGGAAGTAGCGGGACCTACAATGAGCAGTTCTTC.

This clone was found once. The rearrangement links TRBV19 to TRBJ2-1; 9 bases align to TRBD2. After removal of 6 bases from V and 4 bases from J, the junction contained 13 bases not matched to a gene. This CDR3 is built from 17 residues. Germline V CDR1 and CDR2: LNHDA, SQIVND (reference sequence). The CDR3 spells CASSTSPFSGSYNEQFF. CDR3 coding DNA: TGTGCCAGTAGCACTTCCCCCTTTAGCGGGAGTTACAATGAGCAGTTCTTC.

The chain couples TRBV7-3 to TRBJ2-2; D gene uncertain. CDR1 and CDR2 from the germline V gene are SGHTA and FQGTGA. The CDR3 runs 13 residues. V was clipped by 3 bases and J by 1 base, with 3 bases between them. The CDR3 protein is CASSLGNTGELFF. The CDR3 nucleotides read TGTGCCAGCAGCTTGGGGAACACCGGGGAGCTGTTTTTT.

The V call is TRBV6-5, the J call TRBJ2-1; TRBD1 aligns across 7 bases. Per the germline V gene, CDR1 is MNHEY and CDR2 is SVGAGI. The CDR3 sequence is 15 residues long. Trimming cost V 5 bases and J 2 bases; bases outside gene matches: 6. The DNA for the CDR3 is TGTGCCAGCAGTCCCAGAACAGGGGCCTACAATGAGCAGTTCTTC. Translating gives CASSPRTGAYNEQFF.

The chain has TRBV6-5 and TRBJ2-3; 11 nucleotides match TRBD2. Trimming took 6 bases from V and 3 from J; bases not matched to a gene: 5. Germline V gene lookup returns CDR1 MNHEY and CDR2 SVGAGI. The CDR3 has 15 residues. The CDR3 spells CASSYASGRTDTQYF. CDR3 sequence (DNA): TGTGCCAGCAGCTATGCTAGCGGGAGGACAGATACGCAGTATTTT.

The chain employs TRBV28 and TRBJ1-4; 8 positions match TRBD1. V lost 5 bases and J lost 5; bases outside the gene matches: 4. From germline, CDR1 is MDHEN and CDR2 SYDVKM. This CDR3 spans 14 amino acids. This chain's CDR3 is CASSTGTGNEKLFF. The DNA of the CDR3 is TGTGCCAGCAGTACCGGGACAGGAAATGAAAAACTGTTTTTT.

The count of this clone is one. J is TRBJ1-3 and V is TRBV25-1; no definite D call. CDR1 and CDR2 (germline): MGHDK, SYGVNS. Trimming cost V 3 bases and J 1 base, with 10 bases left between them. The CDR3 runs to 15 residues. The CDR3 is CASSDPRGSGNTIYF. The DNA of the CDR3 is TGTGCCAGCAGTGACCCCAGAGGGTCTGGAAACACCATATATTTT.

The chain joins TRBV4-1 to TRBJ2-5, with 8 bases that match TRBD1. J was trimmed by 5 bases and V by 4 bases; bases with no gene match: 6. The CDR3 spans 14 residues. Germline lookup yields CDR1 MGHRA and CDR2 YSYEKL. The CDR3 DNA reads TGCGCCAGCAGCCCCGGACAGGGCCGGGAGACCCAGTACTTC. Translated, it gives CASSPGQGRETQYF.